A single sample gave rise to the 5 T cell receptor beta chains below, sequenced in a study of blood T cell repertoires in COVID-19. TCRdb's table, derived via immunoSEQ multiplex PCR, lists solely in-frame clones and lacks some. The sample includes 150,000 to 200,000 clones, approximately 92% seen only once; the top ten take roughly 5%. Sequenced sample: peripheral blood. These receptors were obtained from a woman aged 45-65 years with acute or convalescent COVID-19.

This chain links TRBV28 with TRBJ2-2; 8 bases map to TRBD1. Germline V gene lookup returns CDR1 MDHEN and CDR2 SYDVKM. This CDR3 region has 16 residues. J gave up 1 base and V 2 bases, and 3 bases lay outside the gene matches. The CDR3 DNA sequence: TGTGCCAGCAGTTTACCGACAGGGGTGAACACCGGGGAGCTGTTTTTT. Translation gives CASSLPTGVNTGELFF.

The V call is TRBV7-6, the J call TRBJ2-5; a weak D match, TRBD2 (6 bases). This CDR3 comprises 16 residues. Per the germline V gene, CDR1 is SGHVS and CDR2 is FNYEAQ. V was pared by 5 bases and J by 4 bases, with 20 bases between. CDR3 nucleotides: TGTGCCAGCAGCCCTGGGTCGACTAGTTACGGAGAGACCCAGTACTTC. Residues: CASSPGSTSYGETQYF.

The chain carries TRBV6-1 and TRBJ1-1, with 7 bases that match TRBD1. This CDR3 region has 14 residues. Germline-derived CDR1 and CDR2 are MNHNS and SASEGT. V shed 0 bases, J shed 4 bases, and the junction held 2 bases outside the gene matches. For the CDR3, the DNA is TGTGCCAGCAGTGAAGCAACAGGGGTCACTGAAGCTTTCTTT. This gives the protein CASSEATGVTEAFF.

The chain is built from TRBV29-1 and TRBJ1-2; perhaps TRBD1 as D (6 bases). The V end lost 5 bases, the J end lost 8 bases, and 12 bases lay between the germline ends. The CDR3 consists of 11 residues. Germline lookup yields CDR1 SQVTM and CDR2 ANQGSEA. This chain's CDR3 is CSVLGHGGYTF. The CDR3 DNA is TGCAGCGTTCTGGGACACGGAGGCTACACCTTC.

The gene calls are TRBV18 and TRBJ2-1; TRBD2 agrees at 7 bases. Germline-derived CDR1 and CDR2 are KGHSH and LQKENI. The length of the CDR3 is 18 residues. With V trimmed by 1 base and J by 8 bases, 17 bases remained unmatched. CDR3 nucleotide sequence: TGTGCCAGCTCACCACGTATCAAAACGGGGGGTAAGTTGGATGAGCAGTTCTTC. Residues: CASSPRIKTGGKLDEQFF.